The T cell receptor beta chain described here comes from a study of blood T cell repertoires in COVID-19. Overall study: COVID-19 samples collected from the United States, Italy and Spain covered acute and convalescent phases. From T cells, B-cell-depleted T cells, or PBMCs came the material, which was cDNA or gDNA.

The CDR3 spans 15 residues. Germline values: CDR1 SGHTA, CDR2 FQGNSA. Trimming removed 5 bases at V and 8 bases at J, with 19 bases between. Measured with immunoSEQ multiplex PCR; TCRdb has only the in-frame clones, and not every one. In the table there are some 100,000 clones, around 82% of which are singletons. The origin of this receptor is a woman in her fifties or sixties with acute or convalescent COVID-19. The chain joins TRBV7-2 to TRBJ2-1; possibly TRBD1 for D (6 bases). The material sequenced was peripheral blood. CDR3 region: CASSKGQIIWDEQFF. The CDR3 DNA reads TGTGCCAGCAGCAAAGGACAGATTATATGGGATGAGCAGTTCTTC. Supplemented by reference TRBV7-2 and TRBJ2-1, the full variable domain reads GAGVSQSPSNKVTEKGKDVELRCDPISGHTALYWYRQSLGQGLEFLIYFQGNSAPDKSGLPSDRFSAERTGGSVSTLTIQRTQQEDSAVYLCASSKGQIIWDEQFFGPGTRLTVL.